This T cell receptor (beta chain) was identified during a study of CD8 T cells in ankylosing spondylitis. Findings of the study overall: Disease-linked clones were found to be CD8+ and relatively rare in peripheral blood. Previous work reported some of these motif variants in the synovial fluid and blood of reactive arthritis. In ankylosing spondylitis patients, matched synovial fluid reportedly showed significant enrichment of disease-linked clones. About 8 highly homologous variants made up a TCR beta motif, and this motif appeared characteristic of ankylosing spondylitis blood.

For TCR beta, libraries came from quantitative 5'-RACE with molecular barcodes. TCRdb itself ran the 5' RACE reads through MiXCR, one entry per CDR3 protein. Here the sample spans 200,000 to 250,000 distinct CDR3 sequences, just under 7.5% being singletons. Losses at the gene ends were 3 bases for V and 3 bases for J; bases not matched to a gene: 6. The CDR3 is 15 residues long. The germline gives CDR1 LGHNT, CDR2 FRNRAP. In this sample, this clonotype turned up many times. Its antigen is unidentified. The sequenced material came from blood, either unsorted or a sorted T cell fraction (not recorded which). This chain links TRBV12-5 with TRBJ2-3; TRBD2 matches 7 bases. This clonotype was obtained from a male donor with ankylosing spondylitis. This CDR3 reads CASGFGGSVTDTQYF. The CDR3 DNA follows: TGTGCTAGTGGTTTCGGCGGGAGTGTAACAGATACGCAGTATTTT.